This record looks at one T cell receptor beta chain sequence and its context. These data originate in a study of T cell changes during pregnancy in multiple sclerosis. This CDR3 is built from 17 residues. With 1 base removed from V and 0 bases from J, the gap between germline ends came to 16 bases. Per the germline V gene, CDR1 is SGHNT and CDR2 is YYREEE (reference sequence). This table comes from immunoSEQ multiplex PCR, and its TCRdb copy is limited to in-frame clones, with some not included. The data show around 100,000 clones, just over 90% seen once. This chain links TRBV5-4 with TRBJ1-2, with D unclear. Sequenced here: peripheral blood, sampled in the second trimester of pregnancy. This receptor was obtained from a female donor with multiple sclerosis, enrolled in a pregnancy study. Here the CDR3 reads CASSLWALQRPNYGYTF. CDR3 in DNA: TGTGCCAGCAGCTTGTGGGCGCTACAGAGACCTAACTATGGCTACACCTTC.